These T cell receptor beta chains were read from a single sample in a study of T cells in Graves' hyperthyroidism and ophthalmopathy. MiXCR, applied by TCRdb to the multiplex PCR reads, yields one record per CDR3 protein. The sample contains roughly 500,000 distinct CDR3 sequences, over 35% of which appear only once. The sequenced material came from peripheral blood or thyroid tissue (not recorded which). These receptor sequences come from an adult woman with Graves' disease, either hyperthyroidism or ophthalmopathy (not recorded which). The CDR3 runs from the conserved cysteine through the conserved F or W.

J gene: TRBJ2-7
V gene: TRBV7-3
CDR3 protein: CASSRDSGEQYF

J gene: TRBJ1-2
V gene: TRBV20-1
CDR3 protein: CSATSGAWGYTF

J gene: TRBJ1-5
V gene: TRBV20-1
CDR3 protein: CSAKTGTARNQPQHF

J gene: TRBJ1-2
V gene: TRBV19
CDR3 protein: CASSNNQGGRGYTF

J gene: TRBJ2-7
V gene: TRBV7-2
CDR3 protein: CASSLRVIDYEQYF

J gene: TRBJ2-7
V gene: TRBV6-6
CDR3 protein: CASRQNRNSYEQYF

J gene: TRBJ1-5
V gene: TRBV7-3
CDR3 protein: CASIALGQRKPSNQPQHF

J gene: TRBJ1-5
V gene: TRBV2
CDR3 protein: CASMDDSNQPQHF

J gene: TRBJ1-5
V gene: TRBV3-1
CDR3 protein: CASSQGRGASNQPQHF

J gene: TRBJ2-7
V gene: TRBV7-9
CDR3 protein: CASSHRDLYEQYF

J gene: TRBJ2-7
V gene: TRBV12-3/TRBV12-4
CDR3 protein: CASSFSGSQYEQYF

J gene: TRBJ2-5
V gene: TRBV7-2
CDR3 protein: CASSQSGRSEETQYF

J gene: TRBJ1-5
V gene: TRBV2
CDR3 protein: CASGLHNQPQHF

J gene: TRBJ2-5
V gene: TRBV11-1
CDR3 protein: CASRSGAGKRVTQYF

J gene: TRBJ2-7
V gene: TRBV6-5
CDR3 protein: CASSHPVGASYEQYF

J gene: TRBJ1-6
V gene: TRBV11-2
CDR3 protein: CASSLSQGPLHF

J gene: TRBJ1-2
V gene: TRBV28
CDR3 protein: CASSSRTLPYGYTF

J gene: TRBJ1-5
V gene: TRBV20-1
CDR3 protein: CSASERELGETQHF

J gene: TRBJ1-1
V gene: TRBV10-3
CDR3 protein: CAISSFVGGTEAFF

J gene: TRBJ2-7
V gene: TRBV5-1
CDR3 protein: CASSLVGVGNYEQYF

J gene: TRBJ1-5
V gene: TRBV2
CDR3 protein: CASRADSASNQPQHF

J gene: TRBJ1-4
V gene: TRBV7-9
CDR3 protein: CASSSRGAEKLFF

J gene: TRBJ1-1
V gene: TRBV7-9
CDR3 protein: CASSLGRKGFF

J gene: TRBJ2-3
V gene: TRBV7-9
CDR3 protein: CASSLDGADTQYF

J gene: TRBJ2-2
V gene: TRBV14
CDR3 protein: CASSHREGELFF

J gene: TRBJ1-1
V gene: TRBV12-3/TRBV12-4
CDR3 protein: CASSFPYTAEAFF

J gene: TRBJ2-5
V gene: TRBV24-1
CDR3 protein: CATRGSQETQYF

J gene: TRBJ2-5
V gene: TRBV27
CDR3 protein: CASSITGGVETQYF